The 28 T cell receptor beta chains below come from one sample, sequenced in a study of cytomegalovirus exposure and HLA in healthy donors. Vbeta (60) and Jbeta (13) primers were used in the PCR. The protocol was immunoSEQ multiplex PCR, while the TCRdb copy is restricted to in-frame clones and leaves out a portion. The sample holds about 190,000 clones, more than 65% seen once. Sequenced input: PBMCs. The receptors derive from a man aged 45 to 65 in good health and CMV-seronegative.

V gene TRBV7-8 combines with J gene TRBJ2-7; maybe TRBD2 (6 bases). The CDR3 runs 17 residues. CDR1 is SGHVS and CDR2 is FQNEAQ in the germline V gene. V lost 0 bases to trimming and J lost 0 bases, with 15 bases between them. The CDR3 region is CASSLARSGRDSYEQYF. Written as DNA, the CDR3 is TGTGCCAGCAGCTTAGCGCGGTCCGGGAGAGACTCCTACGAGCAGTACTTC.

The rearrangement uses TRBV9 and TRBJ2-1; tentative D call: TRBD1 (6 bases). V lost 7 bases to trimming and J lost 10 bases, with 30 bases between them. Germline V gene data show CDR1 as SGDLS and CDR2 as YYNGEE. The length of the CDR3 is 17 residues. The CDR3 protein is CASVDSIGVPTGREQFF. CDR3 sequence (DNA): TGTGCCAGCGTCGATTCCATCGGAGTCCCCACAGGGCGGGAGCAGTTCTTC.

The chain couples TRBV27 to TRBJ1-2; D perhaps matches TRBD1 (6 bases). This CDR3 is built from 17 residues. The V end lost 5 bases, the J end lost 0 bases, and 19 bases lay between the germline ends. Germline V CDR1 and CDR2: MNHEY, SMNVEV (reference sequence). The CDR3 loop is CASSDGTKLSANYGYTF. DNA for the CDR3: TGTGCCAGCAGTGACGGGACAAAGCTTTCAGCTAACTATGGCTACACCTTC.

This clone has only one observation. The chain is built from TRBV11-2 and TRBJ1-2; D unclear. Trimming removed 5 bases at V and 8 bases at J, with 15 bases between. Germline CDR1 is SGHAT and CDR2 is FQNNGV. The CDR3 sequence is 13 residues long. The CDR3 sequence: CASSPWFSEGYTF. CDR3 nucleotides: TGTGCCAGCAGCCCGTGGTTCTCGGAGGGCTACACCTTC.

V usage is TRBV11-2 and J usage is TRBJ2-5, with a weak D call TRBD2 (6 bases). The CDR3 has 14 residues. The germline V gene encodes CDR1 SGHAT and CDR2 FQNNGV. V gave up 4 bases and J gave up 1 base, with 10 bases separating them. The CDR3, as DNA: TGTGCCAGCAGCTCCGCCGGGGGCCAAGAGACCCAGTACTTC. Amino acids: CASSSAGGQETQYF.

The chain joins TRBV9 to TRBJ2-1; 12 bases are shared with TRBD2. V shed 4 bases, J shed 4 bases, and the junction held 3 bases outside the gene matches. There are 15 residues in the CDR3. Germline V gene data show CDR1 as SGDLS and CDR2 as YYNGEE. Written as DNA, the CDR3 is TGTGCCAGCAGCTACGGACTAGCGGGGTACAATGAGCAGTTCTTC. The encoded protein is CASSYGLAGYNEQFF.

The chain is built from TRBV25-1 and TRBJ2-1; D not resolved. Looked up from germline, CDR1 is MGHDK and CDR2 is SYGVNS. The V gene lost 0 bases and the J gene lost 5 bases, with 8 bases spanning the gap. The CDR3 has 14 residues. The CDR3 sequence: CASSEYRSNNEQFF. The CDR3 DNA sequence: TGTGCCAGCAGTGAATATCGGAGTAACAATGAGCAGTTCTTC.

The chain employs TRBV28 and TRBJ2-7, with D possibly being TRBD2 (7 bases). Germline-derived CDR1 and CDR2 are MDHEN and SYDVKM. This CDR3 region has 15 residues. The V gene lost 6 bases and the J gene lost 4 bases, with 19 bases spanning the gap. The CDR3 region has the DNA TGTGCCAGCAGCCTCGGGGGGCCAACCTTGTACGAGCAGTACTTC. Translated: CASSLGGPTLYEQYF.

This chain connects TRBV9 to TRBJ2-7; 11 bases line up with TRBD1. The CDR3 runs 15 residues. The J segment lost 2 bases and the V segment lost 2 bases, leaving 3 bases of the junction unmatched. CDR1 is SGDLS, CDR2 YYNGEE, per germline. The CDR3, as DNA: TGTGCCAGCAGCGTCGGACAGGGGGCCACCTACGAGCAGTACTTC. It yields the protein CASSVGQGATYEQYF. The full variable domain, with the rest looked up from reference TRBV9 and TRBJ2-7, is DSGVTQTPKHLITATGQRVTLRCSPRSGDLSVYWYQQSLDQGLQFLIQYYNGEERAKGNILERFSAQQFPDLHSELNLSSLELGDSALYFCASSVGQGATYEQYFGPGTRLTVT.

The chain combines TRBV9 with TRBJ2-5, with D perhaps matching TRBD2 (6 bases). The CDR3 extends over 15 amino acids. Trimming cost V 4 bases and J 2 bases, with 15 bases left between them. From germline, CDR1 is SGDLS and CDR2 YYNGEE. The CDR3 nucleotides read TGTGCCAGCAGCCCCTTCGGAGGGCGGCAAGAGACCCAGTACTTC. As protein: CASSPFGGRQETQYF.

V gene TRBV5-6 combines with J gene TRBJ2-6, with a possible D match to TRBD2 (5 bases). V was cut by 3 bases and J by 2 bases, with 9 bases left in between. Looked up from germline, CDR1 is SGHDT and CDR2 is YYEEEE. There are 15 residues in the CDR3. CDR3 nucleotide sequence: TGTGCCAGCAGCTCGTACGGGGCTGGGGCCAACGTCCTGACTTTC. Translated: CASSSYGAGANVLTF.

This sequence joins TRBV5-1 and TRBJ1-3; possible D gene TRBD1, 6 bases. V was trimmed by 7 bases and J by 0 bases, leaving 17 bases between them. CDR1 is SGHRS, CDR2 YFSETQ, per germline. The CDR3 runs 16 residues. DNA of the CDR3: TGCGCCAGCTTCGCGGGGGGGCTCAACTCTGGAAACACCATATATTTT. Encoded protein: CASFAGGLNSGNTIYF.

The gene calls are TRBV30 and TRBJ2-3; the D is unclear. V was shortened by 1 base and J by 6 bases, with 5 bases between the two germline ends. Germline values: CDR1 GTSNPN, CDR2 SVGIG (reference sequence). This CDR3 is 11 amino acids long. This CDR3 reads CAWSGADTQYF. CDR3 in DNA: TGTGCCTGGAGTGGTGCGGATACGCAGTATTTT.

About this clone itself: A junction boundary mismatches the germline segment, possibly from a read error. Here the CDR3 reads CASSQDVGARNTTYF. Here the CDR3 DNA reads TGCGCCAGCAGCCAAGATGTCGGAGCTCGAAACACCACATATTTT. The rearrangement uses TRBV4-3 and TRBJ1-3; no reliable D call. This CDR3 has 15 amino acids. Germline values: CDR1 LGHNA, CDR2 YSLEER.

Points on this clone: At one end the junction does not follow the germline gene, possibly because of a read error. The chain employs TRBV7-9 and TRBJ1-5; D is perhaps TRBD1 (6 bases). Germline-derived CDR1 and CDR2 are SEHNR and FQNEAQ (reference sequence). The CDR3 runs to 14 residues. CDR3 in amino acids: CSSSFGGAGQPQHF. Here the CDR3 DNA reads TGTTCCAGCAGCTTCGGGGGGGCAGGTCAGCCCCAGCATTTT.

The V call is TRBV27, the J call TRBJ2-7; 7 bases are a match to TRBD1. CDR1 and CDR2 (germline): MNHEY, SMNVEV (reference sequence). Trimming removed 3 bases from V and 3 bases from J; junction bases left unmatched: 5. This CDR3 region has 14 residues. CDR3 bases: TGTGCCAGCAGTTTGCGACAGGGAAACTACGAGCAGTACTTC. Translated: CASSLRQGNYEQYF.

The rearrangement links TRBV5-5 to TRBJ1-1; D call uncertain. With 5 bases removed from V and 0 bases from J, the gap between germline ends came to 8 bases. The V gene's germline CDR1 is SGHKS and CDR2 YYEKEE (reference sequence). There are 13 residues in the CDR3. Here the CDR3 DNA reads TGTGCCAGCAGGGAGGCGATGAACACTGAAGCTTTCTTT. Translation: CASREAMNTEAFF.

This chain uses TRBV13 with TRBJ1-2; the match to TRBD1 covers 7 bases. V gave up 5 bases and J gave up 6 bases; unmatched junction bases: 9. Germline loops: CDR1 PRHDT, CDR2 FYEKMQ (reference sequence). There are 14 residues in the CDR3. Here the CDR3 DNA reads TGTGCCAGCAGCCGAACAGGGGAAAGGGATGGCTACACCTTC. Amino acids: CASSRTGERDGYTF.

The rearrangement links TRBV19 to TRBJ1-2; 8 positions agree with TRBD1. The V segment lost 6 bases and the J segment 9 bases; nucleotides outside the gene matches: 12. The germline V gene has CDR1 LNHDA and CDR2 SQIVND (reference sequence). The CDR3 is made up of 14 amino acids. The CDR3 DNA follows: TGTGCCAGTAGCTCCGACAGGGGAGTAGCAAGCTACACCTTC. Protein sequence: CASSSDRGVASYTF.

The rearrangement links TRBV12-5 to TRBJ2-1; TRBD1 is a possible D gene (6 bases). The ends were cut back, 5 bases at V and 9 bases at J, with 20 bases in the middle. The CDR3 sequence is 15 residues long. Germline lookup yields CDR1 LGHNT and CDR2 FRNRAP. In DNA form, the CDR3 reads TGTGCTAGTGGTCCCGATTTGGGGGCGGTTGGTGAGCAGTTCTTC. Translating it yields CASGPDLGAVGEQFF.

This clone was picked up a small number of times. The chain links TRBV6-1 to TRBJ1-5, with D maybe TRBD1 (5 bases). Germline V lookup: CDR1 MNHNS, CDR2 SASEGT. The CDR3 sequence is 14 residues long. The germline V and J ends were trimmed by 8 bases and 0 bases, with 11 bases remaining between them. The CDR3 sequence: CASGAVYSNQPQHF. DNA for the CDR3: TGTGCCAGCGGGGCAGTTTATAGCAATCAGCCCCAGCATTTT.

This sequence joins TRBV27 and TRBJ2-2; 13 bases fit TRBD2. This CDR3 contains 15 residues. The V gene end was trimmed by 2 bases and the J gene end by 6 bases; junction bases not matched to a gene: 0. Germline CDR1 and CDR2: MNHEY and SMNVEV (reference sequence). The CDR3 DNA sequence: TGTGCCAGCAGTTTAGGGACTAGCGGGGCCGGGGAGCTGTTTTTT. Translating it yields CASSLGTSGAGELFF.

The chain uses TRBV10-3 and TRBJ2-7; TRBD1 might be the D (6 bases). Germline lookup yields CDR1 ENHRY and CDR2 SYGVKD. This CDR3 has 13 residues. The V end lost 10 bases, the J end lost 3 bases, and 16 bases lay between the germline ends. CDR3 nucleotide sequence: TGTGCCACCCTTCAAGGGGACAACTACGAGCAGTACTTC. Translated, it gives CATLQGDNYEQYF.

V usage is TRBV19 and J usage is TRBJ1-6; D is unresolved. The CDR3 is 14 amino acids. V was cut by 1 base and J by 9 bases, with 10 bases left in between. CDR1 LNHDA and CDR2 SQIVND come from the germline V gene (reference sequence). CDR3 residues: CASSIGQMVSPLHF. The CDR3 DNA sequence: TGTGCCAGTAGTATAGGGCAGATGGTTTCACCCCTCCACTTT. The whole variable domain, remainder taken from reference TRBV19 and TRBJ1-6, is DGGITQSPKYLFRKEGQNVTLSCEQNLNHDAMYWYRQDPGQGLRLIYYSQIVNDFQKGDIAEGYSVSREKKESFPLTVTSAQKNPTAFYLCASSIGQMVSPLHFGNGTRLTVT.

This sequence joins TRBV7-2 and TRBJ2-3; the match to TRBD2 covers 7 bases. Germline V CDR1 and CDR2: SGHTA, FQGNSA. The CDR3 runs 16 residues. V trimming: 7 bases; J trimming: 1 base; junction bases outside the gene matches: 11. CDR3 region: CASNLAGLFGTDTQYF. For the CDR3, the DNA is TGTGCCAGCAACCTGGCGGGACTATTTGGCACAGATACGCAGTATTTT.

V usage is TRBV19 and J usage is TRBJ2-1; the D gene is possibly TRBD2 (5 bases). Germline assignment: CDR1 LNHDA and CDR2 SQIVND (reference sequence). The V end was cut by 5 bases, the J end by 6 bases, with 5 bases between. CDR3 length: 11 residues. CDR3 nucleotide sequence: TGTGCCAGTAGTGAGGGCAATGAGCAGTTCTTC. This encodes CASSEGNEQFF. Supplemented by reference TRBV19 and TRBJ2-1, the full variable domain reads DGGITQSPKYLFRKEGQNVTLSCEQNLNHDAMYWYRQDPGQGLRLIYYSQIVNDFQKGDIAEGYSVSREKKESFPLTVTSAQKNPTAFYLCASSEGNEQFFGPGTRLTVL.

This chain links TRBV5-6 with TRBJ1-2; D gene uncertain. Germline V CDR1 and CDR2: SGHDT, YYEEEE. The CDR3 is made up of 14 amino acids. V dropped 0 bases and J dropped 2 bases, with 8 bases sitting between them. The CDR3 spells CASSLGGKNYGYTF. The CDR3 DNA reads as TGTGCCAGCAGCTTGGGCGGGAAAAACTATGGCTACACCTTC. Complete variable domain (other parts from reference TRBV5-6 and TRBJ1-2): DAGVTQSPTHLIKTRGQQVTLRCSPKSGHDTVSWYQQALGQGPQFIFQYYEEEERQRGNFPDRFSGHQFPNYSSELNVNALLLGDSALYLCASSLGGKNYGYTFGSGTRLTVV.

This clone was counted once. The V gene is TRBV5-5, the J gene TRBJ2-2; TRBD1 is a possible D gene (5 bases). The CDR3 is 15 residues long. The germline gives CDR1 SGHKS, CDR2 YYEKEE (reference sequence). Deletions cut 0 bases from V and 7 bases from J, with 13 bases between. CDR3 nucleotides: TGTGCCAGCAGCTTGGTCGCAGGGTTGAACGGGGAGCTGTTTTTT. This translates into CASSLVAGLNGELFF.